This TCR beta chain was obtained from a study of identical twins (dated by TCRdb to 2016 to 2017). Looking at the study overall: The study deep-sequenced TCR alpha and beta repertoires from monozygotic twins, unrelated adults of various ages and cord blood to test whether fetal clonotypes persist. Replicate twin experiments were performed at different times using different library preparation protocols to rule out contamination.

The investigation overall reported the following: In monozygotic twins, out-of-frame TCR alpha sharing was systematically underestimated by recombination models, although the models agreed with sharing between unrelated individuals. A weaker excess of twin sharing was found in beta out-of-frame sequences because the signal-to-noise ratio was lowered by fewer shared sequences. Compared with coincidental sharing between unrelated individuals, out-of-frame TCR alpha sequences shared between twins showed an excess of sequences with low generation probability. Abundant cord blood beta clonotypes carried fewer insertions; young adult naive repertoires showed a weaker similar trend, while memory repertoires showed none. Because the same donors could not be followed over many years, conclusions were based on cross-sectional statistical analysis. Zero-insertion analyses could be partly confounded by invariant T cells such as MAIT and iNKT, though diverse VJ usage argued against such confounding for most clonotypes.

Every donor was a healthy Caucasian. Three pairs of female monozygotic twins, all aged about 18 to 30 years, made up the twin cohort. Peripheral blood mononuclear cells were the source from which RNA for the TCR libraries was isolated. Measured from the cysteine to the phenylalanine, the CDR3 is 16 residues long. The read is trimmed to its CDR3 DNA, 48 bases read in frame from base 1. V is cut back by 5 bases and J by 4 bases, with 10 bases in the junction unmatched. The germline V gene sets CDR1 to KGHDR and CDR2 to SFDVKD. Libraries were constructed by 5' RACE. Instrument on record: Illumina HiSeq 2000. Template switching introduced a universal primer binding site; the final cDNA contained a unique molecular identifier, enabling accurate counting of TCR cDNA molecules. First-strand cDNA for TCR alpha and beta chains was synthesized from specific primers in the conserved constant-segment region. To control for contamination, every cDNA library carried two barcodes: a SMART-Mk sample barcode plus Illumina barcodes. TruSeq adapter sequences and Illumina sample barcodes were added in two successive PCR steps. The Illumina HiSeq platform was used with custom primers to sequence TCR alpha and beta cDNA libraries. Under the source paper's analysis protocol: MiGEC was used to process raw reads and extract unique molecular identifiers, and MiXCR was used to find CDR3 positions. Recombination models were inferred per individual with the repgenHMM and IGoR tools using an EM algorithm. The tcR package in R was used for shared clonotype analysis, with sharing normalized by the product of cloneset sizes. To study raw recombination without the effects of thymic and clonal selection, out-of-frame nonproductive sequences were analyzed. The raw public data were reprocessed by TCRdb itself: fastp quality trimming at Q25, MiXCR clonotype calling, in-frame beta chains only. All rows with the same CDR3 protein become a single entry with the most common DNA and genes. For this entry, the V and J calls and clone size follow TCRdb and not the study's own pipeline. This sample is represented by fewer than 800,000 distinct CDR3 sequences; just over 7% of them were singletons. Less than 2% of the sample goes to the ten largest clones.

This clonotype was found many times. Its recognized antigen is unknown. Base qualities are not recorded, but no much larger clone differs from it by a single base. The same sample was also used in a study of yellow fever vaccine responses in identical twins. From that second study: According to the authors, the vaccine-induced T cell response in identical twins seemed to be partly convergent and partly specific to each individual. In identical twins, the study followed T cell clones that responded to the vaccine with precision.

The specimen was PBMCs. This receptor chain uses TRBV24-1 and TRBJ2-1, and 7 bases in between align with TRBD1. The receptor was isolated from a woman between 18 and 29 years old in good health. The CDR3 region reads CATSGSGTEFYNEQFF. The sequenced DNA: TGTGCCACCAGTGGTTCCGGGACAGAGTTTTACAATGAGCAGTTCTTC.